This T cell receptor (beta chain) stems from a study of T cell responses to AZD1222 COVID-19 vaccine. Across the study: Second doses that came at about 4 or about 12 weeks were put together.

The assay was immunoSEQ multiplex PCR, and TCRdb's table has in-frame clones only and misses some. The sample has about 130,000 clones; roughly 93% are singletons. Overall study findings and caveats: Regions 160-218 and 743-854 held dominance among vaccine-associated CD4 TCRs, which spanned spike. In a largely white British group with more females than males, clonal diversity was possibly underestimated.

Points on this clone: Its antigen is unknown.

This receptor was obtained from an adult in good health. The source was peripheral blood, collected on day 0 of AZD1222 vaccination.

CDR3 DNA: TGTGCCAGCAGTTACGAGGCCCCCAAAGGCTACACCTTC. This translates into CASSYEAPKGYTF. This chain uses TRBV6-2 or TRBV6-3 with TRBJ1-2; D unclear. The CDR3 is 13 residues long. CDR1 is MNHEY and CDR2 is SVGEGT in the germline V gene. V was clipped by 2 bases and J by 8 bases, with 12 bases between them.